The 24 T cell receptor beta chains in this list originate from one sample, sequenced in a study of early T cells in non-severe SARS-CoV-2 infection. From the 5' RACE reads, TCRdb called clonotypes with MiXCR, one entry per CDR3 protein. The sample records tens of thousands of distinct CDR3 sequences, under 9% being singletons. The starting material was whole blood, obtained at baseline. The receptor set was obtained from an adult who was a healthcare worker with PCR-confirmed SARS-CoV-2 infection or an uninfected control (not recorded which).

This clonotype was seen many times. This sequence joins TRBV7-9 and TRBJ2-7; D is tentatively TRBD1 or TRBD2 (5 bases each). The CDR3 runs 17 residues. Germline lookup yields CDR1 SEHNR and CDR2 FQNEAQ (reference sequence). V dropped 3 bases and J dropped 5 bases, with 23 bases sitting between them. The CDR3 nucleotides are TGTGCCAGCAGCTTTTCGGGGAGCGGCACTACAGGAGACGAGCAGTACTTC. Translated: CASSFSGSGTTGDEQYF.

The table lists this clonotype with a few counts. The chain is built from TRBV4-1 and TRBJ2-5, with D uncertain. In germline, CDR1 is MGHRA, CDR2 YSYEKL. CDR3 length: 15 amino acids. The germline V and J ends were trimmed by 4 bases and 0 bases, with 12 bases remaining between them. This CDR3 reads CASSPRGEYQETQYF. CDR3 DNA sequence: TGCGCCAGCAGCCCCCGAGGCGAGTACCAAGAGACCCAGTACTTC.

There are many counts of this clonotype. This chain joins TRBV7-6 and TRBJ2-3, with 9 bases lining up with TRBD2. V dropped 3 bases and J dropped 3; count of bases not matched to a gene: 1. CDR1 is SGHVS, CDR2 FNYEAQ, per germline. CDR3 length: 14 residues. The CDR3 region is CASSLREGTDTQYF. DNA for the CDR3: TGTGCCAGCAGCTTGCGGGAGGGAACAGATACGCAGTATTTT.

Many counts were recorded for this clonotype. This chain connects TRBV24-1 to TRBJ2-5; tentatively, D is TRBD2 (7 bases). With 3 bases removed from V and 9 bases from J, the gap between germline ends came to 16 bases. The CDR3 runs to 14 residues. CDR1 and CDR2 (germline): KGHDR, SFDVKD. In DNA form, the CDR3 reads TGTGCCACCAGTGATCGCGGGGGCGTCGAGGCCCAGTACTTC. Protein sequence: CATSDRGGVEAQYF.

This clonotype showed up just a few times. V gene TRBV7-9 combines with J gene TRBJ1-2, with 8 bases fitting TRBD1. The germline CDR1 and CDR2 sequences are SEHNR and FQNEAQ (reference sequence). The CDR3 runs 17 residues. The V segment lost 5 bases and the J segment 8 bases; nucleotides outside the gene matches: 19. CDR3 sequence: CASSPLLSQGDPRGYTF. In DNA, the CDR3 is TGTGCCAGCAGCCCCCTCCTTTCACAGGGGGACCCGAGGGGCTACACCTTC.

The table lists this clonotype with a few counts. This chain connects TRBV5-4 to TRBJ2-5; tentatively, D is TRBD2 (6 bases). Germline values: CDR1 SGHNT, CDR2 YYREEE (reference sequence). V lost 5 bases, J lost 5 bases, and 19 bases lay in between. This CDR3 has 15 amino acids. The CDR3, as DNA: TGTGCCAGCAGGCGAGGAGGGGATACGGAGGAGACCCAGTACTTC. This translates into CASRRGGDTEETQYF.

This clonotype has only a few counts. The DNA of the CDR3 is TGCGCCAGCTACGGGGGTGACAGAACCTACGAGCAGTACTTC. It yields the protein CASYGGDRTYEQYF. This sequence joins TRBV5-1 and TRBJ2-7, with D perhaps matching TRBD2 (6 bases). Germline assignment: CDR1 SGHRS and CDR2 YFSETQ. The CDR3 runs to 14 residues. The V gene lost 7 bases and the J gene lost 2 bases, with 16 bases spanning the gap.

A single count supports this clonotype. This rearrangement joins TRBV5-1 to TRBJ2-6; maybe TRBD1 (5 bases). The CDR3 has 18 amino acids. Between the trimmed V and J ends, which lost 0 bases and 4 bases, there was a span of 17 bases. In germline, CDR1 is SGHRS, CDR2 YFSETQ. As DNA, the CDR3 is TGCGCCAGCAGCTTGGAGGGGCCTACCGGGCTAGGGGCCAACGTCCTGACTTTC. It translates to CASSLEGPTGLGANVLTF.

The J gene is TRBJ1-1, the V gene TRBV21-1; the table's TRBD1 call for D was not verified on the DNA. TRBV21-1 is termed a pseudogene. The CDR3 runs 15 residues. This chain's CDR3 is CASSKAKEGGTEAFF. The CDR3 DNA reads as TGTGCCAGCAGCAAAGCCAAAGAGGGGGGCACTGAAGCTTTCTTT.

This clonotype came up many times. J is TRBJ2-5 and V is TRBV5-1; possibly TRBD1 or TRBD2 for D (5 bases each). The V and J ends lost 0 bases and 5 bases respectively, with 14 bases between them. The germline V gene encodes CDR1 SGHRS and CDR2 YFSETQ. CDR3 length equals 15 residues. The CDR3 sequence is CASSLVHGTMETQYF. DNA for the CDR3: TGCGCCAGCAGCTTGGTACATGGGACCATGGAGACCCAGTACTTC. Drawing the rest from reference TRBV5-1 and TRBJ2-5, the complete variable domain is KAGVTQTPRYLIKTRGQQVTLSCSPISGHRSVSWYQQTPGQGLQFLFEYFSETQRNKGNFPGRFSGRQFSNSRSEMNVSTLELGDSALYLCASSLVHGTMETQYFGPGTRLLVL.

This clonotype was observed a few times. The CDR3 DNA is TGTGCCAGCAGCTTAGGCCACACAGATACGCAGTATTTT. It translates to CASSLGHTDTQYF. The chain uses TRBV7-2 and TRBJ2-3; D gene uncertain. In germline, CDR1 is SGHTA, CDR2 FQGNSA. Trimming left V 1 base short and J 2 bases short, with 4 bases between. There are 13 residues in the CDR3. The full variable domain, rest sourced from reference TRBV7-2 and TRBJ2-3, is GAGVSQSPSNKVTEKGKDVELRCDPISGHTALYWYRQSLGQGLEFLIYFQGNSAPDKSGLPSDRFSAERTGGSVSTLTIQRTQQEDSAVYLCASSLGHTDTQYFGPGTRLTVL.

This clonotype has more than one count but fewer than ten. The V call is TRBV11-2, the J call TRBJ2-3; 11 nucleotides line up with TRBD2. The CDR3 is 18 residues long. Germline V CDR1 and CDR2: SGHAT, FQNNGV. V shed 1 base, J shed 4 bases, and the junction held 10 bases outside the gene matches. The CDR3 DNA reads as TGTGCCAGCAGCTTAGGAGGGACTAGCGGTATGAAGGCAGATACGCAGTATTTT. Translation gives CASSLGGTSGMKADTQYF.

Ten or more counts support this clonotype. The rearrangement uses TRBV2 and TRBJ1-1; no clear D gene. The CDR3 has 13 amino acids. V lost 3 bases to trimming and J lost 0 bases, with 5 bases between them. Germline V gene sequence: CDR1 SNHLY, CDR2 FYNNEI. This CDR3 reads CASSEDLNTEAFF. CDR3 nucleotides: TGTGCCAGCAGTGAGGATCTGAACACTGAAGCTTTCTTT.

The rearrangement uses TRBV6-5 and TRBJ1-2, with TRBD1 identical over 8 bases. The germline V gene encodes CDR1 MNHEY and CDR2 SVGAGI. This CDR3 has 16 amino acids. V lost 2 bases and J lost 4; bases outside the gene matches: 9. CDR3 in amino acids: CASSYRTGTGGYGYTF. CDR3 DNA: TGTGCCAGCAGTTACCGTACCGGGACAGGCGGCTATGGCTACACCTTC.

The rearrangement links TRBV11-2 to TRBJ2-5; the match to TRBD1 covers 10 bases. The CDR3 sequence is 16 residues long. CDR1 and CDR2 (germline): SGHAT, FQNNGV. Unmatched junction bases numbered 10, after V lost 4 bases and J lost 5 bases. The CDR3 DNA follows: TGTGCCAGCAGCTACGGGACAGGGGATGGGAGTGAGACCCAGTACTTC. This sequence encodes CASSYGTGDGSETQYF.

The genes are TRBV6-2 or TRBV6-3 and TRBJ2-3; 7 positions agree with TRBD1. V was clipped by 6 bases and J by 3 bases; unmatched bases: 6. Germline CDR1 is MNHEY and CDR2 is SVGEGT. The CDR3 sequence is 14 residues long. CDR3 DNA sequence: TGTGCCAGCAGCACAGGGGAGTGGACAGATACGCAGTATTTT. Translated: CASSTGEWTDTQYF.

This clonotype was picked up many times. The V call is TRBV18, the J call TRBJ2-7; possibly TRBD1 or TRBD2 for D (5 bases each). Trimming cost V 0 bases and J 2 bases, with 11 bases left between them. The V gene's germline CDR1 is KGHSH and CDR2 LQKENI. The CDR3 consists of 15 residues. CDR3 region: CASSPPGREPYEQYF. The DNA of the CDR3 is TGTGCCAGCTCACCACCTGGCAGGGAGCCCTACGAGCAGTACTTC. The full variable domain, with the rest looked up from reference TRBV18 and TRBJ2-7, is NAGVMQNPRHLVRRRGQEARLRCSPMKGHSHVYWYRQLPEEGLKFMVYLQKENIIDESGMPKERFSAEFPKEGPSILRIQQVVRGDSAAYFCASSPPGREPYEQYFGPGTRLTVT.

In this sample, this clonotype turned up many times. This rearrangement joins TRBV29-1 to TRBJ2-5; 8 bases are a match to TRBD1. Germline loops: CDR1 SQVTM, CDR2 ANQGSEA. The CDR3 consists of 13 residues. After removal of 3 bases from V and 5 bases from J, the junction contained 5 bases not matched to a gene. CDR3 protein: CSVDRGRRETQYF. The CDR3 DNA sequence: TGCAGCGTTGACAGGGGGCGCCGGGAGACCCAGTACTTC.

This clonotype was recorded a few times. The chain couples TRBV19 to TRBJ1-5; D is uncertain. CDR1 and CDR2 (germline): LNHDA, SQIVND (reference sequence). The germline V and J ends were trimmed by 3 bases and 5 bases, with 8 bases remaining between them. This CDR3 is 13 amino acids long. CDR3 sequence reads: CASSIGLDQPQHF. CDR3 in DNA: TGTGCCAGTAGTATCGGGTTGGATCAGCCCCAGCATTTT.

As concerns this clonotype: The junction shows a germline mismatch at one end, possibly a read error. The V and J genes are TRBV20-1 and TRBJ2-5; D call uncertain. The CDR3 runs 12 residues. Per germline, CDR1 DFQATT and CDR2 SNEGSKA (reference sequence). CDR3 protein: CSARVYKETQYF. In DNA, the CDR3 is TGCAGTGCTAGAGTCTACAAAGAAACCCAGTACTTC.

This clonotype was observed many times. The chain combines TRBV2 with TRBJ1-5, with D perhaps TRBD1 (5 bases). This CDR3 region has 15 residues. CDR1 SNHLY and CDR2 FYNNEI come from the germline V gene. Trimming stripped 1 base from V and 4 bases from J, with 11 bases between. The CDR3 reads CASSEVGQGNQPQHF. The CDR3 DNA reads TGTGCCAGCAGTGAAGTGGGGCAGGGAAATCAGCCCCAGCATTTT.

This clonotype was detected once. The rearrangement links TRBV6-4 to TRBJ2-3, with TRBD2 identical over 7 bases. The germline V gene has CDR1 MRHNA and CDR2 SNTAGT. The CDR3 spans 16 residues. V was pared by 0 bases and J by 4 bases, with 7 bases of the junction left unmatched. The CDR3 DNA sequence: TGTGCCAGCAGTGACTCGACTAGTGGGGGGGCAGATACGCAGTATTTT. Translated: CASSDSTSGGADTQYF.

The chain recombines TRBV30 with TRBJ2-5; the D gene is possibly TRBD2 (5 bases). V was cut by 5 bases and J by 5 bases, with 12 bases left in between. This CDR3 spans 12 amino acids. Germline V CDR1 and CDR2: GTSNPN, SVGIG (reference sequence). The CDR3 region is CAWGLGGETQYF. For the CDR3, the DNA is TGTGCCTGGGGGTTAGGAGGCGAGACCCAGTACTTC. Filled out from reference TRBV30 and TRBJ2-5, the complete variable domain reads SQTIHQWPATLVQPVGSPLSLECTVEGTSNPNLYWYRQAAGRGLQLLFYSVGIGQISSEVPQNLSASRPQDRQFILSSKKLLLSDSGFYLCAWGLGGETQYFGPGTRLLVL.

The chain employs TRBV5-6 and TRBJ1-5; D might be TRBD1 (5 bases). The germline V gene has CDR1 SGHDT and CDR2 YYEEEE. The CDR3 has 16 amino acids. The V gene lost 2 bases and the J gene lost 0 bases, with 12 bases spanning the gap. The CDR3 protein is CASSFWMGDSNQPQHF. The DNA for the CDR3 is TGTGCCAGCAGCTTTTGGATGGGGGATAGCAATCAGCCCCAGCATTTT.